Following are 27 T cell receptor beta chains from one sample sequenced in a study of blood T cell repertoires in COVID-19. Profiled with immunoSEQ multiplex PCR; TCRdb holds only in-frame clones, not every one. The sample has just over 300,000 clones, 85% to 90% seen once. Sequencing input: peripheral blood. Receptor source: a woman in her twenties or thirties with COVID-19, enrolled during active disease.

J is TRBJ2-3 and V is TRBV29-1, with TRBD2 identical over 12 bases. The J segment lost 3 bases and the V segment lost 3 bases, leaving 16 bases of the junction unmatched. Looked up from germline, CDR1 is SQVTM and CDR2 is ANQGSEA. The CDR3 length is 19 residues. The chain's CDR3 is CSVEELAGGRRFRTDTQYF. CDR3 DNA: TGCAGCGTTGAGGAGCTAGCGGGGGGGCGGAGGTTTCGGACAGATACGCAGTATTTT.

The chain has TRBV2 and TRBJ1-2, with TRBD1 as a possible D gene (5 bases). The V end lost 7 bases, the J end lost 1 base, and 13 bases lay between the germline ends. The CDR3 covers 14 residues. Germline-derived CDR1 and CDR2 are SNHLY and FYNNEI. In nucleotides, the CDR3 is TGTGCCAGCACCCAGAGACAGTTTAACTATGGCTACACCTTC. This gives the protein CASTQRQFNYGYTF.

The rearrangement joins TRBV28 to TRBJ1-6; weak D call: TRBD1 (5 bases). Trimming removed 9 bases at V and 3 bases at J, with 15 bases between. The V gene's germline CDR1 is MDHEN and CDR2 SYDVKM. The CDR3 runs to 15 residues. CDR3 nucleotide sequence: TGTGCCAGTGGGGGAGGGGCCTTCTATAATTCACCCCTCCACTTT. It encodes CASGGGAFYNSPLHF.

The chain carries TRBV6-2 or TRBV6-3 and TRBJ1-2; 9 bases are shared with TRBD1. CDR3 length equals 14 residues. Per the germline V gene, CDR1 is MNHEY and CDR2 is SVGEGT. The V and J ends lost 4 bases and 5 bases, in that order; junction bases with no gene match: 5. For the CDR3, the DNA is TGTGCCAGCAGTTCGGGACAGGGTGATTATGGCTACACCTTC. Protein: CASSSGQGDYGYTF.

The chain couples TRBV27 to TRBJ2-1, with no clear D. The V and J ends lost 4 bases and 2 bases respectively, with 3 bases between them. Germline V CDR1 and CDR2: MNHEY, SMNVEV (reference sequence). The CDR3 covers 12 residues. The CDR3 spells CASSSAYNEQFF. The CDR3 DNA reads as TGTGCCAGCAGTTCCGCCTACAATGAGCAGTTCTTC.

The V call is TRBV2, the J call TRBJ2-5; 10 bases match TRBD2. Germline trimming cut 3 bases from V and 3 bases from J; bases unmatched to any gene: 7. This CDR3 has 16 amino acids. The germline CDR1 and CDR2 sequences are SNHLY and FYNNEI. In nucleotides, the CDR3 is TGTGCCAGCAGTGATGTCCTAGCGGGAGACGAAGAGACCCAGTACTTC. Its translation is CASSDVLAGDEETQYF.

The chain uses TRBV18 and TRBJ2-7, with D maybe TRBD2 (6 bases). CDR1 and CDR2 from the germline V gene are KGHSH and LQKENI. V dropped 2 bases and J dropped 3 bases, with 11 bases sitting between them. The CDR3 consists of 14 residues. The CDR3 nucleotides read TGTGCCAGCTCACCAGTGGAGGGGAACTACGAGCAGTACTTC. Translated: CASSPVEGNYEQYF.

J is TRBJ2-2 and V is TRBV19; 13 nucleotides align to TRBD2. Germline V gene data show CDR1 as LNHDA and CDR2 as SQIVND (reference sequence). The J segment lost 6 bases and the V segment lost 9 bases, leaving 4 bases of the junction unmatched. The CDR3 is made up of 14 amino acids. CDR3 DNA sequence: TGTGCCAGCTTTGGGACTAGCGGGGCCGGGGAGCTGTTTTTT. This codes for CASFGTSGAGELFF.

This clone was seen only a few times. The rearrangement uses TRBV7-2 and TRBJ1-5, with a possible D match to TRBD1 (6 bases). The ends were cut back, 3 bases at V and 3 bases at J, with 9 bases in the middle. Germline loops: CDR1 SGHTA, CDR2 FQGNSA. This CDR3 comprises 14 residues. The CDR3 loop reads CASSLTGINQPQHF. Here the CDR3 DNA reads TGTGCCAGCAGCTTGACAGGAATCAATCAGCCCCAGCATTTT.

The V call is TRBV25-1, the J call TRBJ1-2; no firm D call. Between the trimmed V and J ends, which lost 3 bases and 1 base, there was a span of 6 bases. From germline, CDR1 is MGHDK and CDR2 SYGVNS. CDR3 length equals 13 residues. CDR3 in amino acids: CASSEAFNYGYTF. The CDR3 nucleotides read TGTGCCAGCAGTGAGGCCTTTAACTATGGCTACACCTTC.

The chain recombines TRBV6-5 with TRBJ1-1, with a weak D call TRBD1 (5 bases). Germline V CDR1 and CDR2: MNHEY, SVGAGI. CDR3 size: 13 residues. Trimming left V 9 bases short and J 1 base short, with 12 bases between. DNA of the CDR3: TGTGCCAGTGACCTCACAGGGAACACTGAAGCTTTCTTT. It is translated as CASDLTGNTEAFF.

The rearrangement links TRBV28 to TRBJ2-7; 8 nucleotides align to TRBD2. The CDR3 contains 14 residues. J lost 3 bases, V lost 8 bases, and 9 bases had no gene match. Germline values: CDR1 MDHEN, CDR2 SYDVKM. The CDR3 reads CASSLRGGFYEQYV. In DNA, the CDR3 is TGTGCCAGCTCCCTTCGGGGGGGATTCTACGAGCAGTACGTC.

V usage is TRBV27 and J usage is TRBJ1-2; 8 bases are shared with TRBD1. Germline CDR1 reads MNHEY; CDR2 reads SMNVEV (reference sequence). The CDR3 totals 13 residues. V lost 6 bases to trimming and J lost 6 bases; unmatched junction nucleotides: 6. Here the CDR3 DNA reads TGTGCCAGCAGAAGGGCAGGGGGCGATGGCTACACCTTC. It yields the protein CASRRAGGDGYTF.

The rearrangement joins TRBV11-3 to TRBJ1-2; D is uncertain. V lost 0 bases and J lost 7, with 12 bases in between. The CDR3 is 14 residues long. Germline CDR1 reads SGHNT; CDR2 reads YENEEA. CDR3 protein: CASSLEPLTGGYTF. The DNA of the CDR3 is TGTGCCAGCAGCTTAGAACCGCTAACCGGTGGCTACACCTTC.

The rearrangement links TRBV5-6 to TRBJ2-1, with TRBD2 matching 14 bases. With 3 bases clipped from V and 2 bases from J, the junction kept 1 base outside the gene matches. The CDR3 has 16 residues. Germline values: CDR1 SGHDT, CDR2 YYEEEE. The chain's CDR3 is CASSWGLAGAYNEQFF. The CDR3 DNA sequence: TGTGCCAGCAGCTGGGGACTAGCGGGGGCCTACAATGAGCAGTTCTTC.

This clone appeared a single time. The chain carries TRBV24-1 and TRBJ1-2; TRBD1 aligns across 11 bases. The germline V gene has CDR1 KGHDR and CDR2 SFDVKD. The ends lost 5 bases at V and 3 bases at J; junction bases unmatched: 10. The CDR3 loop spans 17 amino acids. The CDR3 DNA sequence: TGTGCCACCAGTGGCGAGGCACCGGGACAGGGGGACTATGGCTACACCTTC. Amino acid sequence: CATSGEAPGQGDYGYTF.

This clone has more than one count but fewer than ten. The chain has TRBV5-1 and TRBJ1-6, with a weak D call TRBD1 (5 bases). V dropped 7 bases and J dropped 3 bases, with 11 bases sitting between them. This CDR3 has 14 amino acids. The germline V gene encodes CDR1 SGHRS and CDR2 YFSETQ. The CDR3 bases are TGCGCCAGCCCTCGGGGGAACTATAATTCACCCCTCCACTTT. Translating gives CASPRGNYNSPLHF. The full variable domain, completed using reference TRBV5-1 and TRBJ1-6, is KAGVTQTPRYLIKTRGQQVTLSCSPISGHRSVSWYQQTPGQGLQFLFEYFSETQRNKGNFPGRFSGRQFSNSRSEMNVSTLELGDSALYLCASPRGNYNSPLHFGNGTRLTVT.

CDR3 DNA: TGCGCCAGCGTTAATCCCCCCGGGGAGACCCAGTACTTC. Translating gives CASVNPPGETQYF. V and J are TRBV5-1 and TRBJ2-5; D is undetermined. The CDR3 consists of 13 residues. Germline values: CDR1 SGHRS, CDR2 YFSETQ. The V and J ends lost 7 bases and 5 bases respectively, with 15 bases between them. Drawing the rest from reference TRBV5-1 and TRBJ2-5, the complete variable domain is KAGVTQTPRYLIKTRGQQVTLSCSPISGHRSVSWYQQTPGQGLQFLFEYFSETQRNKGNFPGRFSGRQFSNSRSEMNVSTLELGDSALYLCASVNPPGETQYFGPGTRLLVL.

The gene calls are TRBV19 and TRBJ1-2, with 8 bases identical to TRBD1. The V segment lost 6 bases and the J segment 6 bases; nucleotides outside the gene matches: 9. The CDR3 extends over 14 amino acids. Germline lookup yields CDR1 LNHDA and CDR2 SQIVND (reference sequence). CDR3 region: CASSHRTGNNGYTF. As DNA, the CDR3 is TGTGCCAGTAGCCATAGGACAGGGAACAATGGCTACACCTTC.

V is TRBV11-2 and J is TRBJ2-7; 10 bases align to TRBD2. This CDR3 contains 15 residues. With 3 bases clipped from V and 4 bases from J, the junction kept 6 bases outside the gene matches. Germline CDR1 reads SGHAT; CDR2 reads FQNNGV. The CDR3 region is CASSFQAGGRYEQYF. The CDR3 DNA follows: TGTGCCAGCAGCTTCCAAGCGGGGGGGCGGTACGAGCAGTACTTC.

The chain combines TRBV19 with TRBJ1-5; 7 bases are a match to TRBD1. V shed 9 bases, J shed 3 bases, and the junction held 8 bases outside the gene matches. From germline, CDR1 is LNHDA and CDR2 SQIVND (reference sequence). The CDR3 loop spans 14 amino acids. CDR3 protein: CASQGDSLNQPQHF. The CDR3 DNA sequence: TGTGCCAGCCAAGGGGACAGTCTCAATCAGCCCCAGCATTTT.

This chain connects TRBV28 to TRBJ1-4; the D gene is possibly TRBD1 (6 bases). The germline V gene encodes CDR1 MDHEN and CDR2 SYDVKM. Trimming pared 5 bases from V and 0 bases from J, leaving 13 bases between. This CDR3 is 16 amino acids long. This CDR3 is CASSLPDSATNEKLFF. The CDR3 DNA is TGTGCCAGCAGTCTTCCGGACAGCGCAACTAATGAAAAACTGTTTTTT. Variable domain in full (rest from reference TRBV28 and TRBJ1-4): DVKVTQSSRYLVKRTGEKVFLECVQDMDHENMFWYRQDPGLGLRLIYFSYDVKMKEKGDIPEGYSVSREKKERFSLILESASTNQTSMYLCASSLPDSATNEKLFFGSGTQLSVL.

This sequence joins TRBV6-6 and TRBJ1-4; no reliable D call. Germline lookup yields CDR1 MNHNY and CDR2 SVGAGI (reference sequence). The CDR3 extends over 14 amino acids. Trimming shortened V by 6 bases and J by 7 bases, and 15 bases separated the two germline ends. This CDR3 is CASSHEGRAEKLFF. The CDR3 DNA reads as TGTGCCAGCAGCCACGAGGGTAGGGCTGAAAAACTGTTTTTT.

This sequence joins TRBV11-2 and TRBJ2-2, with 7 bases identical to TRBD2. The CDR3 has 16 amino acids. V shed 5 bases and J 5 bases; nucleotides not matched to a gene: 11. Germline loops: CDR1 SGHAT, CDR2 FQNNGV. As DNA, the CDR3 is TGTGCCAGCAGCCTCCGGGACTACGGCAGGACCGGGGAGCTGTTTTTT. Translated: CASSLRDYGRTGELFF. Filled out from reference TRBV11-2 and TRBJ2-2, the complete variable domain reads EAGVAQSPRYKIIEKRQSVAFWCNPISGHATLYWYQQILGQGPKLLIQFQNNGVVDDSQLPKDRFSAERLKGVDSTLKIQPAKLEDSAVYLCASSLRDYGRTGELFFGEGSRLTVL.

Only a few counts were recorded for this clone. The chain carries TRBV9 and TRBJ2-3, with 8 bases lining up with TRBD2. The germline CDR1 and CDR2 sequences are SGDLS and YYNGEE. V was pared by 4 bases and J by 1 base, with 14 bases of the junction left unmatched. The CDR3 runs 18 residues. CDR3 sequence: CASSPLRRASGRTDTQYF. As DNA, the CDR3 is TGTGCCAGCAGCCCCCTTCGGCGGGCTAGCGGGCGCACAGATACGCAGTATTTT.

The chain combines TRBV7-7 with TRBJ2-1, with 11 bases aligning to TRBD1. The V and J ends lost 5 bases and 6 bases, in that order; junction bases with no gene match: 9. This CDR3 has 16 residues. The germline gives CDR1 SSHAT, CDR2 FNYEAQ (reference sequence). The CDR3 DNA reads TGTGCCAGCAGCCCCTCACCGGGACAGGGGGTCAATGAGCAGTTCTTC. It yields the protein CASSPSPGQGVNEQFF.

The chain links TRBV29-1 to TRBJ1-2; 7 bases are shared with TRBD1. Germline loops: CDR1 SQVTM, CDR2 ANQGSEA. CDR3 length equals 14 residues. Losses at the gene ends were 5 bases for V and 0 bases for J; bases not matched to a gene: 6. CDR3 DNA: TGCAGCGTTACCAGGGGGAGCACTAACTATGGCTACACCTTC. This gives the protein CSVTRGSTNYGYTF.